Shown below are 13 T cell receptor beta chains from a single sample sequenced in a study of T cell responses to AZD1222 COVID-19 vaccine. Sequencing used immunoSEQ multiplex PCR; TCRdb keeps in-frame clones, though not all of them. The table shows about 96,000 clones, with roughly 90% occurring only once. The sequences come from peripheral blood, collected on day 0 of AZD1222 vaccination. The receptors stem from an adult in good health.

V gene TRBV7-9 combines with J gene TRBJ1-2, with D hard to call. The CDR3 contains 12 residues. Germline lookup yields CDR1 SEHNR and CDR2 FQNEAQ (reference sequence). CDR3: CANGEDNYGYTF. CDR3 in DNA: TGTGCTAATGGGGAGGATAACTATGGCTACACCTTC.

The genes are TRBV7-8 and TRBJ1-2, with D tentatively TRBD1 (5 bases). Trimming removed 1 base from V and 5 bases from J, with 14 bases in between. CDR1 and CDR2 (germline): SGHVS, FQNEAQ. This CDR3 is 15 amino acids long. CDR3 residues: CASSLVGGVSYGYTF. The CDR3 bases are TGTGCCAGCAGCTTAGTTGGAGGGGTTTCATATGGCTACACCTTC. Full variable domain (missing parts from reference TRBV7-8 and TRBJ1-2): GAGVSQSPRYKVAKRGQDVALRCDPISGHVSLFWYQQALGQGPEFLTYFQNEAQLDKSGLPSDRFFAERPEGSVSTLKIQRTQQEDSAVYLCASSLVGGVSYGYTFGSGTRLTVV.

In its sample, this clone was seen once. The chain combines TRBV6-2 or TRBV6-3 with TRBJ2-7; D unclear. This CDR3 spans 12 amino acids. CDR1 and CDR2 (germline): MNHEY, SVGEGT. With 5 bases removed from V and 2 bases from J, the gap between germline ends came to 7 bases. CDR3 sequence (DNA): TGTGCCAGCAGTGGGGAAGCCTACGAGCAGTACTTC. It encodes CASSGEAYEQYF.

This chain joins TRBV12-3 or TRBV12-4 and TRBJ2-1; perhaps TRBD2 as D (5 bases). This CDR3 is 12 amino acids long. Trimming removed 6 bases from V and 5 bases from J, with 8 bases in between. The CDR3 DNA sequence: TGTGCCAGCAGCGGACTGAACAATGAGCAGTTCTTC. Its protein product is CASSGLNNEQFF.

This clone was seen only a few times. The rearrangement links TRBV25-1 to TRBJ2-7; weak D call: TRBD2 (6 bases). Germline CDR1 MGHDK, CDR2 SYGVNS. V lost 4 bases to trimming and J lost 0 bases, with 10 bases between them. The CDR3 spans 14 residues. CDR3 region: CASSASGGSYEQYF. CDR3 bases: TGTGCCAGCAGTGCCTCCGGGGGCTCCTACGAGCAGTACTTC.

The DNA of the CDR3 is TGTGCCAACCGACTAGCGGGAGAGGTTGTAGAGACCCAGTACTTC. Amino acid sequence: CANRLAGEVVETQYF. The V and J genes are TRBV2 and TRBJ2-5; 12 bases agree with TRBD2. From germline, CDR1 is SNHLY and CDR2 FYNNEI. The trim removed 10 bases at V and 4 bases at J, leaving 10 bases unmatched. The CDR3 extends over 15 amino acids. The whole variable domain, remainder taken from reference TRBV2 and TRBJ2-5, is EPEVTQTPSHQVTQMGQEVILRCVPISNHLYFYWYRQILGQKVEFLVSFYNNEISEKSEIFDDQFSVERPDGSNFTLKIRSTKLEDSAMYFCANRLAGEVVETQYFGPGTRLLVL.

This clone was recorded only once. The chain is built from TRBV6-4 and TRBJ1-1; a weak D match, TRBD1 (6 bases). Germline-derived CDR1 and CDR2 are MRHNA and SNTAGT. The CDR3 is 13 amino acids. Trimming pared 5 bases from V and 5 bases from J, leaving 12 bases between. The CDR3: CASSTQGGTEAFF. The CDR3 bases are TGTGCCAGCAGTACACAGGGAGGGACTGAAGCTTTCTTT.

The rearrangement uses TRBV10-3 and TRBJ2-7; unclear D gene. This CDR3 spans 15 amino acids. The V gene's germline CDR1 is ENHRY and CDR2 SYGVKD. Trimming removed 7 bases at V and 0 bases at J, with 16 bases between. The CDR3 DNA sequence: TGTGCCATCAATGGCCGATCGACGAGCTCCTACGAGCAGTACTTC. It codes for CAINGRSTSSYEQYF.

V is TRBV6-5 and J is TRBJ1-5; D not resolved. The germline V gene encodes CDR1 MNHEY and CDR2 SVGAGI. Trimming took 2 bases from V and 4 from J, leaving 9 bases between them. CDR3 length: 14 amino acids. The DNA of the CDR3 is TGTGCCAGCAGTTACCAAGGACTGAATCAGCCCCAGCATTTT. Translating it yields CASSYQGLNQPQHF.

The chain links TRBV6-2 or TRBV6-3 to TRBJ2-7; no reliable D call. Germline CDR1 is MNHEY and CDR2 is SVGEGT. Trimming took off 5 bases at V and 4 bases at J, with 18 bases between the two ends. This CDR3 has 15 amino acids. CDR3 nucleotides: TGTGCCAGCAGTGAGGACCCCCCCGCCCTATACGAGCAGTACTTC. It specifies CASSEDPPALYEQYF.

The rearrangement joins TRBV7-3 to TRBJ2-1; no reliable D call. Per germline, CDR1 SGHTA and CDR2 FQGTGA. V was shortened by 4 bases and J by 0 bases, with 7 bases between the two germline ends. The CDR3 extends over 14 amino acids. The DNA for the CDR3 is TGTGCCAGCAGCTCCGTCGGCTCCTACAATGAGCAGTTCTTC. Its translation: CASSSVGSYNEQFF.

The CDR3, as DNA: TGTGCCAGCCGGCCTAGGCCGCTCACAGATACGCAGTATTTT. Translating it yields CASRPRPLTDTQYF. J is TRBJ2-3 and V is TRBV30; no clear D. The germline V and J ends were trimmed by 8 bases and 2 bases, with 17 bases remaining between them. CDR1 GTSNPN and CDR2 SVGIG come from the germline V gene (reference sequence). The CDR3 extends over 14 amino acids. Using reference TRBV30 and TRBJ2-3 for the parts outside the CDR3, the full variable domain is SQTIHQWPATLVQPVGSPLSLECTVEGTSNPNLYWYRQAAGRGLQLLFYSVGIGQISSEVPQNLSASRPQDRQFILSSKKLLLSDSGFYLCASRPRPLTDTQYFGPGTRLTVL.

The chain recombines TRBV5-4 with TRBJ1-2, with D unclear. V dropped 9 bases and J dropped 4 bases, with 19 bases sitting between them. The CDR3 consists of 14 residues. The germline V gene encodes CDR1 SGHNT and CDR2 YYREEE (reference sequence). The CDR3: CATRSIGSPYGYTF. The CDR3 DNA sequence: TGTGCCACGAGATCGATCGGGTCCCCCTATGGCTACACCTTC.